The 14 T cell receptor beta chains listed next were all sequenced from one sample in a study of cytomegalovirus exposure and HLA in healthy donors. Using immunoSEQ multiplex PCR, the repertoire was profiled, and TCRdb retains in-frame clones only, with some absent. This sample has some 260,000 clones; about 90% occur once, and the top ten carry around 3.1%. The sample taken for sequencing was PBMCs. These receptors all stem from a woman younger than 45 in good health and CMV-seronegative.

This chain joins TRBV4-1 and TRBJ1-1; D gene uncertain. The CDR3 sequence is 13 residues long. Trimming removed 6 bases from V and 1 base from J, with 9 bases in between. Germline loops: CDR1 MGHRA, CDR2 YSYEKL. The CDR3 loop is CASRTVGNTEAFF. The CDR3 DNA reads TGCGCCAGCAGAACCGTGGGGAACACTGAAGCTTTCTTT.

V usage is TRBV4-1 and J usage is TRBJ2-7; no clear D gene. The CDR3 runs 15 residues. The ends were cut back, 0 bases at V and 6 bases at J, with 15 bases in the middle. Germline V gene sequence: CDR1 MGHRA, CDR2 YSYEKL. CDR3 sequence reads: CASSQDPILPPEQYF. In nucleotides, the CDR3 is TGCGCCAGCAGCCAAGACCCCATACTACCCCCCGAGCAGTACTTC.

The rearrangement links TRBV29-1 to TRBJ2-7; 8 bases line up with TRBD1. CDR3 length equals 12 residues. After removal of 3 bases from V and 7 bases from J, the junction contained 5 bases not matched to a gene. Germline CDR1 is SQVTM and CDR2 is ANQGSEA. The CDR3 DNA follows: TGCAGCGTTGAGTATACAGGGGGAGAGCAGTACTTC. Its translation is CSVEYTGGEQYF.

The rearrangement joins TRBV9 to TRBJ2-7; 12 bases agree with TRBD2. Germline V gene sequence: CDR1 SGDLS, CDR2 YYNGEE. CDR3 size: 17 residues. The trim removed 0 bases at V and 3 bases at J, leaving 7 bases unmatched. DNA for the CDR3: TGTGCCAGCAGCGTAGGAGTGACTAGCGGGAGTTGCTACGAGCAGTACTTC. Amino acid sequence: CASSVGVTSGSCYEQYF.

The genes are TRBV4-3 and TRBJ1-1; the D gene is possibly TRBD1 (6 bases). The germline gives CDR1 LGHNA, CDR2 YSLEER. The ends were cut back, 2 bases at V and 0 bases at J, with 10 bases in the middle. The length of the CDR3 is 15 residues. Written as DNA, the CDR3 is TGCGCCAGCAGCCAAATGACAGGCCTGAACACTGAAGCTTTCTTT. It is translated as CASSQMTGLNTEAFF.

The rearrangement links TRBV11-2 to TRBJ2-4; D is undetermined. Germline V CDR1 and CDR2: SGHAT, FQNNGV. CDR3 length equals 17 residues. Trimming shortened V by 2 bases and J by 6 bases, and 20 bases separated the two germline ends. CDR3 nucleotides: TGTGCCAGCAGCTTACAGATAGGTGGGGTCAGGACAAACATTCAGTACTTC. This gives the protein CASSLQIGGVRTNIQYF.

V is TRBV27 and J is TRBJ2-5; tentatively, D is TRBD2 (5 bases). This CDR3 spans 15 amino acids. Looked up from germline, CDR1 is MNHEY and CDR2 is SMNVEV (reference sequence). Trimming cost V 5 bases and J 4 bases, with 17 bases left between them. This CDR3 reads CASSPYRDGRETQYF. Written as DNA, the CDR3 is TGTGCCAGCAGTCCTTACCGGGATGGGCGAGAGACCCAGTACTTC.

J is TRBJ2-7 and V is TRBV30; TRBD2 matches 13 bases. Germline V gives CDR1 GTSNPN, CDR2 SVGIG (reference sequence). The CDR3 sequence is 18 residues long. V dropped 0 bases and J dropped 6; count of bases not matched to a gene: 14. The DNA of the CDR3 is TGTGCCTGGAGTGTACGATGGACTAGCGGGAGCTTCCAGGGCGAGCAGTACTTC. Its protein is CAWSVRWTSGSFQGEQYF.

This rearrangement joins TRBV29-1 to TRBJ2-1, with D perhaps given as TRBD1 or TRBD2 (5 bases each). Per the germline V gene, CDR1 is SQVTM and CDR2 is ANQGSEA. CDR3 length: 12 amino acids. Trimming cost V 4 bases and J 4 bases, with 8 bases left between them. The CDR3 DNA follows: TGCAGCGTTGGGGACGGATACAATGAGCAGTTCTTC. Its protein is CSVGDGYNEQFF.

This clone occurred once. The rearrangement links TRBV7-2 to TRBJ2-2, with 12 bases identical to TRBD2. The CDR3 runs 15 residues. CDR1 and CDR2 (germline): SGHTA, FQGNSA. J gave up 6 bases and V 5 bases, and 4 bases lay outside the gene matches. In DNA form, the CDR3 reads TGTGCCAGCAGCGCGACTAGCGGGAGCGCCGGGGAGCTGTTTTTT. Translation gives CASSATSGSAGELFF.

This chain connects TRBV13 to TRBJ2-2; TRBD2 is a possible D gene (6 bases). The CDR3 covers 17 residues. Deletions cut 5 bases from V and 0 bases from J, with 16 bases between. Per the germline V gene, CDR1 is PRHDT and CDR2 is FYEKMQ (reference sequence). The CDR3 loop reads CASSRKTRGANTGELFF. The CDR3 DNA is TGTGCCAGCAGCCGAAAGACTAGGGGCGCGAACACCGGGGAGCTGTTTTTT.

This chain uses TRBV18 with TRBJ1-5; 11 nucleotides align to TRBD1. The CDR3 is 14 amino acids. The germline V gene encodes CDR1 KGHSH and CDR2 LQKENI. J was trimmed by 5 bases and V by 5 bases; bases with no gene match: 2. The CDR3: CASSGTGGDQPQHF. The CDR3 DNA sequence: TGTGCCAGCTCAGGGACAGGGGGAGATCAGCCCCAGCATTTT.

This CDR3 reads CASSRDREEKLFF. In DNA, the CDR3 is TGTGCCAGCAGCCGGGACAGGGAGGAAAAACTGTTTTTT. V usage is TRBV9 and J usage is TRBJ1-4; TRBD1 matches 9 bases. Unmatched junction bases numbered 3, after V lost 4 bases and J lost 8 bases. CDR3 length equals 13 residues. Germline V gene lookup returns CDR1 SGDLS and CDR2 YYNGEE.

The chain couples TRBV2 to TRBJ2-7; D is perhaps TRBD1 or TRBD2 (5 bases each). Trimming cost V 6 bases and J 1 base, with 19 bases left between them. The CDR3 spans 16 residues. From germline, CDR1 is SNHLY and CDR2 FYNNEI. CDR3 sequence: CASSFSPGTASYEQYF. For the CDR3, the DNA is TGTGCCAGCAGCTTCTCACCCGGGACGGCTTCCTACGAGCAGTACTTC.